The next 25 T cell receptor beta chains were all read from a single sample in a study of shared clonotypes between healthy human individuals. Terminally differentiated effector memory CD45RA+ cells were left out of the naive CD8 fraction, which was CD45RO-negative and positively selected for CCR7. Profiled with immunoSEQ multiplex PCR; TCRdb holds only in-frame clones, not every one. The sample holds about 2.1 million clones; roughly 93% are singletons and the top ten take approximately 1.7%. The sequencing sample was made of naive CD8+ T cells from PBMCs. The receptors stem from a man between 18 and 29 years old in good health. Some clones in this sample may be carry-over from other donors' samples.

The V call is TRBV29-1, the J call TRBJ2-2; D is possibly TRBD1 (6 bases). Trimming pared 3 bases from V and 0 bases from J, leaving 8 bases between. The CDR3 contains 14 residues. Germline lookup yields CDR1 SQVTM and CDR2 ANQGSEA. The CDR3 spells CSVEYRANTGELFF. As DNA, the CDR3 is TGCAGCGTTGAGTACAGGGCGAACACCGGGGAGCTGTTTTTT.

The rearrangement uses TRBV28 and TRBJ2-6, with D hard to call. CDR3 length equals 16 residues. Germline V lookup: CDR1 MDHEN, CDR2 SYDVKM. The ends were cut back, 3 bases at V and 0 bases at J, with 9 bases in the middle. The CDR3 DNA sequence: TGTGCCAGCAGTTTTTTGGCTTTCTCTGGGGCCAACGTCCTGACTTTC. Its protein is CASSFLAFSGANVLTF.

J is TRBJ2-2 and V is TRBV2; D remains ambiguous. CDR3 length: 17 residues. V was cut by 3 bases and J by 0 bases, with 14 bases left in between. Germline V gene lookup returns CDR1 SNHLY and CDR2 FYNNEI. CDR3 nucleotides: TGTGCCAGCAGTGACCCGGATCTTACCCCGAACACCGGGGAGCTGTTTTTT. It is translated as CASSDPDLTPNTGELFF.

This sequence joins TRBV10-3 and TRBJ2-7; 10 bases agree with TRBD2. This CDR3 is 14 amino acids long. The V and J ends lost 5 bases and 3 bases, in that order; junction bases with no gene match: 4. The germline CDR1 and CDR2 sequences are ENHRY and SYGVKD. CDR3 sequence: CAISHGTSVYEQYF. The DNA of the CDR3 is TGTGCCATCAGTCACGGGACTAGCGTCTACGAGCAGTACTTC.

The rearrangement uses TRBV11-2 and TRBJ2-1; 16 positions agree with TRBD2. With 6 bases clipped from V and 7 bases from J, the junction kept 9 bases outside the gene matches. Germline V gives CDR1 SGHAT, CDR2 FQNNGV. The CDR3 has 17 residues. The CDR3, as DNA: TGTGCCAGCAGTCCCGGGACTAGCGGGAGGGCCAATAATGAGCAGTTCTTC. It translates to CASSPGTSGRANNEQFF.

This clone was seen once. The chain has TRBV28 and TRBJ1-2, with 7 bases identical to TRBD1. The CDR3 runs 16 residues. V was pared by 3 bases and J by 7 bases, with 14 bases of the junction left unmatched. The germline gives CDR1 MDHEN, CDR2 SYDVKM. DNA of the CDR3: TGTGCCAGCAGTTTCTTGTTTCTGACAGGGATTCGTGGCTACACCTTC. As protein: CASSFLFLTGIRGYTF.

This clone was detected once. This chain connects TRBV7-8 to TRBJ2-1; D gene uncertain. This CDR3 region has 11 residues. The germline V gene encodes CDR1 SGHVS and CDR2 FQNEAQ. The V and J ends lost 1 base and 9 bases respectively, with 4 bases between them. The CDR3 here is CASSLGTEQFF. CDR3 DNA sequence: TGTGCCAGCAGCTTAGGGACTGAGCAGTTCTTC. Variable domain in full (rest from reference TRBV7-8 and TRBJ2-1): GAGVSQSPRYKVAKRGQDVALRCDPISGHVSLFWYQQALGQGPEFLTYFQNEAQLDKSGLPSDRFFAERPEGSVSTLKIQRTQQEDSAVYLCASSLGTEQFFGPGTRLTVL.

For this clone: Different DNA sequences within this sample yield the same CDR3. CDR3 region: CSVKGGSSYEQYF. The CDR3 bases are TGCAGCGTTAAGGGGGGGAGCTCCTACGAGCAGTACTTC. V gene TRBV29-1 combines with J gene TRBJ2-7; maybe TRBD2 (7 bases). The CDR3 runs to 13 residues. Per the germline V gene, CDR1 is SQVTM and CDR2 is ANQGSEA. Trimming removed 5 bases at V and 0 bases at J, with 11 bases between.

The genes are TRBV4-1 and TRBJ2-7; D possibly corresponds to TRBD1 (5 bases). There are 16 residues in the CDR3. CDR1 is MGHRA, CDR2 YSYEKL, per germline. V was pared by 1 base and J by 6 bases, with 19 bases between. Here the CDR3 DNA reads TGCGCCAGCAGCCAAGGGGGCCGCATTGACGGCGGCGAGCAGTACTTC. Protein sequence: CASSQGGRIDGGEQYF.

The chain combines TRBV5-6 with TRBJ1-5; D unresolved. Germline CDR1 reads SGHDT; CDR2 reads YYEEEE. The CDR3 contains 15 residues. V was cut by 0 bases and J by 4 bases, with 11 bases left in between. The CDR3 DNA follows: TGTGCCAGCAGCTTGGGGTTTTCAGGAAATCAGCCCCAGCATTTT. Its translation: CASSLGFSGNQPQHF.

Concerning this clone: The same CDR3 is also encoded by other DNA sequences in this sample. The chain is built from TRBV7-8 and TRBJ1-1; D ambiguous. The CDR3 has 14 residues. Trimming removed 5 bases from V and 0 bases from J, with 10 bases in between. The germline CDR1 and CDR2 sequences are SGHVS and FQNEAQ. Here the CDR3 reads CASSPGRVNTEAFF. CDR3 DNA sequence: TGTGCCAGCAGCCCTGGAAGGGTGAACACTGAAGCTTTCTTT.

The chain recombines TRBV27 with TRBJ2-2; tentatively, D is TRBD1 or TRBD2 (5 bases each). Germline-derived CDR1 and CDR2 are MNHEY and SMNVEV (reference sequence). V lost 3 bases and J lost 3, with 11 bases in between. The CDR3 is made up of 15 amino acids. The CDR3 bases are TGTGCCAGCAGTTTGGGGGAGAGTGACACCGGGGAGCTGTTTTTT. Its translation: CASSLGESDTGELFF.

This clone was seen once. The chain is built from TRBV7-2 and TRBJ2-2; TRBD2 matches at 10 bases. V lost 2 bases and J lost 0; bases outside the gene matches: 3. Germline V gene sequence: CDR1 SGHTA, CDR2 FQGNSA. The length of the CDR3 is 17 residues. CDR3: CASSLFGLAANTGELFF. The DNA of the CDR3 is TGTGCCAGCAGCTTATTCGGACTAGCGGCGAACACCGGGGAGCTGTTTTTT.

V and J are TRBV4-1 and TRBJ1-1; a possible D gene is TRBD1 (5 bases). The CDR3 spans 16 residues. V lost 4 bases to trimming and J lost 0 bases, with 15 bases between them. The V gene's germline CDR1 is MGHRA and CDR2 YSYEKL. The chain's CDR3 is CASSPAPTDLNTEAFF. The CDR3 region has the DNA TGCGCCAGCAGCCCAGCTCCGACAGATTTGAACACTGAAGCTTTCTTT.

The chain couples TRBV9 to TRBJ2-1, with a tentative D call TRBD2 (6 bases). The CDR3 runs to 14 residues. Trimming removed 5 bases from V and 6 bases from J, with 15 bases in between. Germline lookup yields CDR1 SGDLS and CDR2 YYNGEE. The CDR3 loop is CASSPGLSLNEQFF. CDR3 DNA: TGTGCCAGCAGTCCGGGACTCTCCCTCAATGAGCAGTTCTTC. The full variable domain, rest sourced from reference TRBV9 and TRBJ2-1, is DSGVTQTPKHLITATGQRVTLRCSPRSGDLSVYWYQQSLDQGLQFLIQYYNGEERAKGNILERFSAQQFPDLHSELNLSSLELGDSALYFCASSPGLSLNEQFFGPGTRLTVL.

The V gene is TRBV27, the J gene TRBJ2-5; D is uncertain. The CDR3 runs to 14 residues. In germline, CDR1 is MNHEY, CDR2 SMNVEV (reference sequence). V lost 4 bases to trimming and J lost 1 base, with 10 bases between them. The CDR3 reads CASSSKKPQETQYF. The CDR3 nucleotides are TGTGCCAGCAGTTCAAAGAAACCCCAAGAGACCCAGTACTTC.

This clone has only a few counts. This rearrangement joins TRBV27 to TRBJ1-1; D is unresolved. Germline-derived CDR1 and CDR2 are MNHEY and SMNVEV (reference sequence). The CDR3 spans 15 residues. The V end was cut by 1 base, the J end by 0 bases, with 9 bases between. DNA of the CDR3: TGTGCCAGCAGTTTATTTGGGGAGATGAACACTGAAGCTTTCTTT. Protein sequence: CASSLFGEMNTEAFF.

The rearrangement joins TRBV27 to TRBJ2-5; 9 nucleotides match TRBD2. The CDR3 is made up of 18 amino acids. The V and J ends lost 2 bases and 2 bases, in that order; junction bases with no gene match: 12. CDR1 is MNHEY, CDR2 SMNVEV, per germline (reference sequence). The CDR3 DNA sequence: TGTGCCAGCAGTTTAGGGAGATTTGCGGGAGGGGGACAAGAGACCCAGTACTTC. Amino acid sequence: CASSLGRFAGGGQETQYF.

The chain employs TRBV5-1 and TRBJ2-7; 10 bases match TRBD1. Germline V CDR1 and CDR2: SGHRS, YFSETQ. CDR3 length: 15 residues. The junction had 9 bases not matched to a gene; V was cut back by 3 bases and J by 6 bases. CDR3 loop: CASSSGTGDLFEQYF. In nucleotides, the CDR3 is TGCGCCAGCAGCTCCGGGACAGGGGACCTCTTCGAGCAGTACTTC.

The rearrangement uses TRBV5-1 and TRBJ2-1; D is unresolved. Germline values: CDR1 SGHRS, CDR2 YFSETQ. V lost 0 bases, J lost 5 bases, and 12 bases lay in between. The CDR3 covers 15 residues. CDR3 loop: CASSLVVGTDNEQFF. The CDR3 DNA follows: TGCGCCAGCAGCTTGGTGGTCGGTACTGACAATGAGCAGTTCTTC.

The gene calls are TRBV19 and TRBJ2-6; tentatively, D is TRBD2 (6 bases). Trimming stripped 9 bases from V and 15 bases from J, with 12 bases between. CDR3 length: 10 amino acids. Germline V gene sequence: CDR1 LNHDA, CDR2 SQIVND (reference sequence). DNA of the CDR3: TGTGCCAGCGGGGGTGCTCGCCTGACTTTC. Translated, it gives CASGGARLTF.

The gene calls are TRBV5-1 and TRBJ2-7, with TRBD2 matching 10 bases. Trimming removed 0 bases from V and 5 bases from J; junction bases left unmatched: 11. CDR1 and CDR2 (germline): SGHRS, YFSETQ. The CDR3 is 17 residues long. Here the CDR3 DNA reads TGCGCCAGCAGCTTGGCCGGAGCGGGAGGGCCCTTCCACGAGCAGTACTTC. This sequence encodes CASSLAGAGGPFHEQYF.

The rearrangement links TRBV14 to TRBJ2-3, with 8 bases aligning to TRBD2. CDR3 length equals 18 residues. Trimming at V came to 0 bases and at J to 3 bases, leaving 11 bases not matched to a gene. From germline, CDR1 is SGHDN and CDR2 FVKESK. CDR3 residues: CASSQEFLREAGTDTQYF. CDR3 DNA sequence: TGTGCCAGCAGCCAAGAATTCTTGCGGGAGGCGGGGACAGATACGCAGTATTTT.

The chain couples TRBV12-5 to TRBJ1-1, with D possibly TRBD1 on 6 matching bases. Germline V gene lookup returns CDR1 LGHNT and CDR2 FRNRAP. V lost 6 bases to trimming and J lost 0 bases, with 14 bases between them. CDR3 size: 15 residues. The CDR3 region has the DNA TGTGCTAGTGGACCCCCAGGGGACATGAACACTGAAGCTTTCTTT. The encoded protein is CASGPPGDMNTEAFF.

This rearrangement joins TRBV27 to TRBJ1-5, with TRBD1 matching 7 bases. With 6 bases clipped from V and 4 bases from J, the junction kept 9 bases outside the gene matches. The CDR3 runs to 15 residues. CDR1 and CDR2 (germline): MNHEY, SMNVEV (reference sequence). The CDR3 region is CASSLIAGGNQPQHF. The CDR3 DNA is TGTGCCAGCAGCTTAATCGCAGGGGGTAATCAGCCCCAGCATTTT.